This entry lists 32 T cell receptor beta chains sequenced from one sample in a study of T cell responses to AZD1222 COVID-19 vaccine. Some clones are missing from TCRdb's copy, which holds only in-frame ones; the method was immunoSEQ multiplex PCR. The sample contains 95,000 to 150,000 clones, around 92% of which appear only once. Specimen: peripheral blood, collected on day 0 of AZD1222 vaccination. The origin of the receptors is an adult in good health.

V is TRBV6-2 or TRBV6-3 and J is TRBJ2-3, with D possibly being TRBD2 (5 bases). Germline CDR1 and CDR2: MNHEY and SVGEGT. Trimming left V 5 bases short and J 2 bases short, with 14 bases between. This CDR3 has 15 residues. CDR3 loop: CASSRRRENTDTQYF. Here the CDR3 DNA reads TGTGCCAGCAGTAGGAGAAGGGAGAACACAGATACGCAGTATTTT.

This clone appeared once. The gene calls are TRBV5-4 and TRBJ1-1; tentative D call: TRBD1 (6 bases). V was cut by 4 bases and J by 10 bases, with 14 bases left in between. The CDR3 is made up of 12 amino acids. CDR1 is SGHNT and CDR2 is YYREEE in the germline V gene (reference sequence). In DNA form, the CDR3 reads TGTGCCAGCAGCGTGGGGGGGCCTGGAGCTTTCTTT. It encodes CASSVGGPGAFF.

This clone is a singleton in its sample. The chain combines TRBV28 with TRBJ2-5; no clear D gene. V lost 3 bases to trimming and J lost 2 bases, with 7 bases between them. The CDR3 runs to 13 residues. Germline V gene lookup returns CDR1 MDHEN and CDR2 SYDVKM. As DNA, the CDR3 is TGTGCCAGCAGTTTTGGCTATCAAGAGACCCAGTACTTC. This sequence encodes CASSFGYQETQYF.

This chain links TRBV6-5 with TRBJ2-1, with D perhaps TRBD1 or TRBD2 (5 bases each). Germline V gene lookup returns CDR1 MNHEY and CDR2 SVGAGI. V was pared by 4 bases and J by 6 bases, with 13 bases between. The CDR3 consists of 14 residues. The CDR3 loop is CASSSRGLANEQFF. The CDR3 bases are TGTGCCAGCAGTTCCCGGGGCCTTGCCAATGAGCAGTTCTTC.

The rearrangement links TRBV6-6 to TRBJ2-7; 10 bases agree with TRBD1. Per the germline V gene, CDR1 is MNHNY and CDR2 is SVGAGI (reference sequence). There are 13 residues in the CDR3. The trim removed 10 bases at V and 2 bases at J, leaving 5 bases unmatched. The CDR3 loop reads CATGTGDTYEQYF. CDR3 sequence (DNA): TGTGCCACCGGGACAGGGGACACCTACGAGCAGTACTTC.

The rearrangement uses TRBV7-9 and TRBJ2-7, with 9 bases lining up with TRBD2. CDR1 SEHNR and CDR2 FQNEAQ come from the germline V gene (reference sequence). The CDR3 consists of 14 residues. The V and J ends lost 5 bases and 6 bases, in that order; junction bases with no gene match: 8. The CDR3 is CASSLSRLAVEQYF. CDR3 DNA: TGTGCCAGCAGCCTCTCCCGACTAGCGGTCGAGCAGTACTTC.

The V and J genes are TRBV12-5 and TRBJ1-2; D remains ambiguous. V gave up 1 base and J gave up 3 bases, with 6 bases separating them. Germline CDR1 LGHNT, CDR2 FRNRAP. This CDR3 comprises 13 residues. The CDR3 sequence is CASGLEGYYGYTF. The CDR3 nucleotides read TGTGCTAGTGGTTTGGAGGGATACTATGGCTACACCTTC. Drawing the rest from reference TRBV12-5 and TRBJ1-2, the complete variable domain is DARVTQTPRHKVTEMGQEVTMRCQPILGHNTVFWYRQTMMQGLELLAYFRNRAPLDDSGMPKDRFSAEMPDATLATLKIQPSEPRDSAVYFCASGLEGYYGYTFGSGTRLTVV.

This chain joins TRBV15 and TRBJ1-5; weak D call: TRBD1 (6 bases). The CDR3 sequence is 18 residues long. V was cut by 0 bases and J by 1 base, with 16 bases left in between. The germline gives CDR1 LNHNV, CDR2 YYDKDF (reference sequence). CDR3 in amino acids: CATSRDYLGGGSNQPQHF. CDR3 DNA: TGTGCCACCAGCAGAGATTATCTAGGGGGAGGAAGCAATCAGCCCCAGCATTTT.

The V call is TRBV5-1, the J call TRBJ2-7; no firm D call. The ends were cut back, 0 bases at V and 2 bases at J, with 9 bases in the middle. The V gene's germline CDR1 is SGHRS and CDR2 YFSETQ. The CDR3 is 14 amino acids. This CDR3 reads CASSLGSLTYEQYF. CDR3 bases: TGCGCCAGCAGCTTGGGGTCCCTGACCTACGAGCAGTACTTC.

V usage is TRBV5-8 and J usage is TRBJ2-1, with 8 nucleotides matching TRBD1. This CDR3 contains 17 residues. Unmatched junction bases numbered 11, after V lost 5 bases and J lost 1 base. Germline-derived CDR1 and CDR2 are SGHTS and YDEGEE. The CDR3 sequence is CASSLGTGVSSYNEQFF. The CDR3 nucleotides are TGTGCCAGCAGTCTCGGGACAGGCGTATCTTCCTACAATGAGCAGTTCTTC.

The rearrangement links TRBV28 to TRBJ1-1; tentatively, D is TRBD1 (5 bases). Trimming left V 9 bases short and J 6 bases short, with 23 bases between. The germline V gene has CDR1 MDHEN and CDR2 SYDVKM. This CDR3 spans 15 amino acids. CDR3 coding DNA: TGTGCCAGTAATACCCGACAGAACGGATGGGCTGAAGCTTTCTTT. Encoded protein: CASNTRQNGWAEAFF.

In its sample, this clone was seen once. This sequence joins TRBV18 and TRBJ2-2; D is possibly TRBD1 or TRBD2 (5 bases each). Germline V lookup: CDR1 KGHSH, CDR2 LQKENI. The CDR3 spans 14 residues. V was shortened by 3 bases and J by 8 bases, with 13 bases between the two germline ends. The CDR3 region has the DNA TGTGCCAGCTCACCGGCTGGGACGTGGGGGGAGCTGTTTTTT. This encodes CASSPAGTWGELFF.

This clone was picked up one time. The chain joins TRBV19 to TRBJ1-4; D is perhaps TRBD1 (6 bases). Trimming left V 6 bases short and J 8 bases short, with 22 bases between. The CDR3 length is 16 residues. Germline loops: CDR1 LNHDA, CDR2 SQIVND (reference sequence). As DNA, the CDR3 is TGTGCCAGTAGACCCGAAACAGGGTCCATCAGAGAAAAACTGTTTTTT. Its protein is CASRPETGSIREKLFF.

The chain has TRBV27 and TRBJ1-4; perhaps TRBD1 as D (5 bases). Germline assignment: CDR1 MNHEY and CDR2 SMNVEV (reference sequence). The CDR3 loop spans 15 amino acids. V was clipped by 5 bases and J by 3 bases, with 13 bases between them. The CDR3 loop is CASSRDGLSNEKLFF. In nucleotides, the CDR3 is TGTGCCAGCAGTCGGGACGGCTTGTCTAATGAAAAACTGTTTTTT.

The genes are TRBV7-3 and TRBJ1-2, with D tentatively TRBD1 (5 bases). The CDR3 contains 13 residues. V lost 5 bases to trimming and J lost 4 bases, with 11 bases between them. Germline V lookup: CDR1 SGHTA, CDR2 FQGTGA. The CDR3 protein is CASSATASYGYTF. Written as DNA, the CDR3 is TGTGCCAGCAGCGCGACAGCCTCCTATGGCTACACCTTC.

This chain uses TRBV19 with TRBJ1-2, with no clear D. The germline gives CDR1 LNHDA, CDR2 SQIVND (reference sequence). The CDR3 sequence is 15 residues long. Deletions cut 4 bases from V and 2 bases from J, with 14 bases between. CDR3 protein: CASSKTQRGNYGYTF. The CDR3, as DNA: TGTGCCAGTAGTAAGACTCAAAGAGGAAACTATGGCTACACCTTC.

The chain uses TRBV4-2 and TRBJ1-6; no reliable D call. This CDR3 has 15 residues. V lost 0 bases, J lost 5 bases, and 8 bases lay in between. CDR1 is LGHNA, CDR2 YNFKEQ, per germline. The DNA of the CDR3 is TGTGCCAGCAGCCAAGAAGCGTGGGATAATTCACCCCTCCACTTT. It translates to CASSQEAWDNSPLHF.

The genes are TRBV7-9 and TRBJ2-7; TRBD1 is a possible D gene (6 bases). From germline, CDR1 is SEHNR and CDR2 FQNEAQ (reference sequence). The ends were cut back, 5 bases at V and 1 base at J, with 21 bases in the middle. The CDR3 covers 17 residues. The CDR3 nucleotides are TGTGCCAGCAGCACTATAACCACAGGGAGTAAGTCCTACGAGCAGTACTTC. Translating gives CASSTITTGSKSYEQYF.

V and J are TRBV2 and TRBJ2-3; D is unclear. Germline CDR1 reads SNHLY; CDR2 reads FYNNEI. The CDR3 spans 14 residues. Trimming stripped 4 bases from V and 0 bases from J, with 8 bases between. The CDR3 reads CASSARQSTDTQYF. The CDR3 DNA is TGTGCCAGCAGTGCACGGCAAAGCACAGATACGCAGTATTTT.

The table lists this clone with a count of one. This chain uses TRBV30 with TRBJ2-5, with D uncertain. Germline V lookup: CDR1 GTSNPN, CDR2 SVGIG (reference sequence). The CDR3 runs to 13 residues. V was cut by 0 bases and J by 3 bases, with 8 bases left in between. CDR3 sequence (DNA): TGTGCCTGGAGTGTCCGGGTGGAAGAGACCCAGTACTTC. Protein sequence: CAWSVRVEETQYF.

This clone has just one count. CDR3: CASSPSGGRGASTGELFF. The DNA of the CDR3 is TGTGCCAGCAGCCCCTCCGGGGGGAGGGGGGCAAGCACCGGGGAGCTGTTTTTT. The rearrangement joins TRBV13 to TRBJ2-2; maybe TRBD2 (7 bases). This CDR3 has 18 amino acids. Germline lookup yields CDR1 PRHDT and CDR2 FYEKMQ (reference sequence). V lost 5 bases and J 4 bases, leaving 23 bases between the germline ends.

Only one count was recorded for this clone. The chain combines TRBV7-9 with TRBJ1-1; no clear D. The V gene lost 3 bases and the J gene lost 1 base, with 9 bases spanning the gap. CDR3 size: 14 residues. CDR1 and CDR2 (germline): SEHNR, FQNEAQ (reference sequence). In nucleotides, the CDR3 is TGTGCCAGCAGCTTCGGCAGAAAGAACACTGAAGCTTTCTTT. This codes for CASSFGRKNTEAFF.

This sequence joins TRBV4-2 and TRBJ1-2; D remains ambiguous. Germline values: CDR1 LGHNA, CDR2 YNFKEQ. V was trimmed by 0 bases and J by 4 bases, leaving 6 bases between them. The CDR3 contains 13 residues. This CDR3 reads CASSQDGSYGYTF. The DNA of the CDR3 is TGTGCCAGCAGCCAAGATGGGTCCTATGGCTACACCTTC.

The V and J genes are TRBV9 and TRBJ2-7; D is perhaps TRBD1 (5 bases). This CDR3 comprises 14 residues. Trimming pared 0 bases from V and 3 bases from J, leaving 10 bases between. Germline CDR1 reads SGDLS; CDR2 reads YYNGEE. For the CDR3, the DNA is TGTGCCAGCAGCGTAGGCCCCCAGGGCTACGAGCAGTACTTC. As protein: CASSVGPQGYEQYF.

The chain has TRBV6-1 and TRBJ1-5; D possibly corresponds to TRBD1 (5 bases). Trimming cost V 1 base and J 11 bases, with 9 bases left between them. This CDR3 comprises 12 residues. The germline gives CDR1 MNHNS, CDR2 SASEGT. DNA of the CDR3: TGTGCCAGCAGTGAAGGGACAATCACCCAGCATTTT. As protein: CASSEGTITQHF.

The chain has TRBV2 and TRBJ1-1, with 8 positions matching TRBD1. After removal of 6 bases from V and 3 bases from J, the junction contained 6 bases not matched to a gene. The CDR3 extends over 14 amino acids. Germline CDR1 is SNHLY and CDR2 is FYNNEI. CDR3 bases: TGTGCCAGCAGCCCAGGGGGCGCCGACACTGAAGCTTTCTTT. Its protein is CASSPGGADTEAFF.

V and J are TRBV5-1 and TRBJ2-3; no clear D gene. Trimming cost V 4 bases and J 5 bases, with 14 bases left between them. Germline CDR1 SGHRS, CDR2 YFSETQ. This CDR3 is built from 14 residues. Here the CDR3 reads CASSPVGRRDTQYF. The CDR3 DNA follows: TGCGCCAGCAGCCCGGTAGGCCGCAGAGATACGCAGTATTTT.

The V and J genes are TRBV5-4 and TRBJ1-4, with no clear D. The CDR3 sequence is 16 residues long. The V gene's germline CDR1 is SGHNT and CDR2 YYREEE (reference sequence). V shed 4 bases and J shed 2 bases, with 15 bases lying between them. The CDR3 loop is CASSPGPSSTNEKLFF. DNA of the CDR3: TGTGCCAGCAGCCCCGGGCCTTCCTCCACTAATGAAAAACTGTTTTTT.

The CDR3 loop is CASSVSPGGNTIYF. The DNA of the CDR3 is TGTGCCAGCAGCGTGAGCCCCGGGGGAAACACCATATATTTT. The chain is built from TRBV9 and TRBJ1-3; the D is unclear. This CDR3 region has 14 residues. Looked up from germline, CDR1 is SGDLS and CDR2 is YYNGEE. V was cut by 2 bases and J by 4 bases, with 10 bases left in between.

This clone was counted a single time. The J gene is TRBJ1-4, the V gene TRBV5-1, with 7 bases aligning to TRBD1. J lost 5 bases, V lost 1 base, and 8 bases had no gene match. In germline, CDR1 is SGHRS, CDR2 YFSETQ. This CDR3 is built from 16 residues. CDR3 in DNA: TGCGCCAGCAGCTTGATTGGCAGGGGGTCAAATGAAAAACTGTTTTTT. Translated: CASSLIGRGSNEKLFF. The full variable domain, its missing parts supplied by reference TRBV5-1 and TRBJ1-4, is KAGVTQTPRYLIKTRGQQVTLSCSPISGHRSVSWYQQTPGQGLQFLFEYFSETQRNKGNFPGRFSGRQFSNSRSEMNVSTLELGDSALYLCASSLIGRGSNEKLFFGSGTQLSVL.

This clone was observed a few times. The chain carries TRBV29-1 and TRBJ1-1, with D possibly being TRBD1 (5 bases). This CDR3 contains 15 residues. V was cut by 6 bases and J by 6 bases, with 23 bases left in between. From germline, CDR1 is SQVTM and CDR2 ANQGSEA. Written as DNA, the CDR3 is TGCAGCGTAGTCCTCAGGGACGGATTTATTTCTGAAGCTTTCTTT. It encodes CSVVLRDGFISEAFF.

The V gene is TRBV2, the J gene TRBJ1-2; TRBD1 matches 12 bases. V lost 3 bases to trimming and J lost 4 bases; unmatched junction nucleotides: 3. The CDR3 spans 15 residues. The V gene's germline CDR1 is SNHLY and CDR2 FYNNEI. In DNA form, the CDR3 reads TGTGCCAGCAGTGACGGGACAGGGGGCAGCTATGGCTACACCTTC. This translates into CASSDGTGGSYGYTF.